The present entry profiles one T cell receptor (beta chain) with its context. Its cognate antigen has yet to be identified. Within one base of it there is no much larger clone, and no base qualities were kept. This record belongs to a study of a mutant IDH1 vaccine in newly diagnosed glioma (dated by TCRdb to 2020 to 2022). About the investigation overall: The approximately 30 treated patients were 62.5% male and around 40% female, with a mean age of around 40 years. For exploratory analyses, longitudinal TCRB deep sequencing was carried out in 25 to 30 treated patients wherever samples were available. Prior to enrollment, standard therapy consisting of radiotherapy alone, temozolomide alone, or radiochemotherapy with temozolomide had been administered to patients, with the combination being received by most patients. Peripheral blood was collected at six visits: V03 (baseline), V05, V07, V10, V12 and V13.

V loses 1 base, J loses 7 bases, and the germline ends lie 14 bases apart. The CDR3 numbers 14 residues from cysteine through phenylalanine. Only the CDR3 DNA is retained, 42 bases long and in frame from the first base. The germline V gene gives CDR1 as SGHDT and CDR2 as YYEEEE. Receptor libraries were prepared by the immunoSEQ multiplex PCR assay. The hsTCRB Kit was used according to the manufacturer's protocol to amplify rearranged TCR beta chain sequences. Sequencing of TCRB libraries was carried out on an Illumina MiSeq. The authors' pipeline ran thus. The kit vendor's proprietary platform handled demultiplexing, trimming and gene mapping. The table comes from immuneACCESS by way of TCRdb, which keeps in-frame sequences with V and J called. Part of the clones is missing from these tables; in studies checked, under half for an unresolved V gene and the rest for unknown reasons. V, J and clone size reflect that table, while D and trimming were determined from the DNA. Present in this sample are about 98,000 clones, around 90% of which were seen just once. The top ten clonotypes cover around 0.6% of the sample.

In light of the paper, this sample's time point label describes: baseline, week 1 (first vaccination visit). The label giving this sample's treatment or condition can be read as: pre-vaccination baseline after standard-of-care therapy. Donors had newly diagnosed WHO grade 3 or 4 IDH1-mutant astrocytomas with loss of nuclear ATRX. The samples were drawn from NOA16, a multicentre, single-arm, open-label phase I trial in Germany that tested a mutant IDH1 peptide vaccine in humans for the first time. For immunogenicity testing, the blood drawn at visit V03 was used as the baseline sample. Genomic DNA for TCRB sequencing was extracted from EDTA blood using the DNeasy Blood and Tissue Kit. Summary of the overall study and its limitations: Pseudoprogression seemed to be unrelated to changes in the top peripheral T cell clonotypes found by TCRB sequencing. Immune responses induced by the vaccine were seen in over 90% of patients across multiple MHC alleles. Selection of PBMC samples for TCRB deep sequencing was based on availability. According to the authors, sample limitations meant that analyses of patient blood samples could not be reproduced.

Here the sequenced sample was PBMCs, taken from a glioma patient treated with radiotherapy, temozolomide or both. The source of this sequence is a woman aged 45-65 years with glioma. The V gene is TRBV5-6 and the J gene is TRBJ1-2, with the D gene too uncertain to name. The nucleotide sequence reads TGTGCCAGCAGCTTGAATACGATGGGTTTTGGCTACACCTTC. This yields the protein CASSLNTMGFGYTF.